Below are 20 T cell receptor beta chains sequenced from a single sample in a study of T cell changes during pregnancy in multiple sclerosis (dated by TCRdb to the late 2010s). Receptor amplification or capture employed the immunoSEQ multiplex PCR assay. TCRdb took this table from immuneACCESS and kept in-frame rearrangements with V and J called. Such tables lack part of the clones; where checked against another copy, unresolved V genes explain under half of the gap, and the rest is unexplained. The sample table shows tens of thousands of clones, and 90% are seen once. The ten largest clones take up almost 0.9% of the sample. The sample consisted of peripheral blood, taken in the first trimester of pregnancy. The receptors were sampled from a female donor in good health, enrolled as a control in a pregnancy study.

This clone was detected only once. The V gene is TRBV19, the J gene TRBJ1-5; 9 bases line up with TRBD1. This CDR3 comprises 16 residues. Unmatched junction bases numbered 8, after V lost 5 bases and J lost 3 bases. From germline, CDR1 is LNHDA and CDR2 SQIVND (reference sequence). CDR3: CASSETGGSHNQPQHF. The CDR3 DNA reads TGTGCCAGTAGTGAGACAGGGGGGTCACACAATCAGCCCCAGCATTTT.

The CDR3 coding sequence is TGTGCCAGCAGTCGGGACAGGGAGCATCAGCCCCAGCATTTT. Translating gives CASSRDREHQPQHF. The chain carries TRBV6-5 and TRBJ1-5; 9 nucleotides line up with TRBD1. The CDR3 extends over 14 amino acids. The germline CDR1 and CDR2 sequences are MNHEY and SVGAGI. V was pared by 5 bases and J by 5 bases, with 4 bases of the junction left unmatched.

This clone showed up just once. The chain combines TRBV19 with TRBJ1-1, with TRBD1 as a possible D gene (6 bases). CDR3 length: 14 residues. V gave up 5 bases and J gave up 6 bases, with 16 bases separating them. Germline V gene sequence: CDR1 LNHDA, CDR2 SQIVND (reference sequence). Here the CDR3 DNA reads TGTGCCAGTAGTTCACGACTCGAGGGGGCTGAAGCTTTCTTT. Translation: CASSSRLEGAEAFF.

In its sample, this clone was seen a few times. The chain carries TRBV6-1 and TRBJ1-5, with D possibly TRBD1 on 5 matching bases. Germline CDR1 MNHNS, CDR2 SASEGT. V shed 2 bases and J shed 1 base, with 9 bases lying between them. This CDR3 comprises 15 residues. This CDR3 is CASSERGVSNQPQHF. For the CDR3, the DNA is TGTGCCAGCAGTGAAAGGGGTGTAAGCAATCAGCCCCAGCATTTT.

The chain couples TRBV7-3 to TRBJ1-2; TRBD1 matches at 9 bases. Germline V lookup: CDR1 SGHTA, CDR2 FQGTGA. The J segment lost 8 bases and the V segment lost 5 bases, leaving 6 bases of the junction unmatched. The CDR3 extends over 13 amino acids. DNA for the CDR3: TGTGCCAGCAGCCCGGGACAGGGCGGCGGCTACACCTTC. The encoded protein is CASSPGQGGGYTF.

The V and J genes are TRBV2 and TRBJ1-1, with 7 bases identical to TRBD1. The germline V gene has CDR1 SNHLY and CDR2 FYNNEI. The CDR3 consists of 16 residues. V trimming: 3 bases; J trimming: 1 base; junction bases outside the gene matches: 8. DNA of the CDR3: TGTGCCAGCAGTGATATTTTAACAGGGGCGAACACTGAAGCTTTCTTT. Its protein product is CASSDILTGANTEAFF.

The chain combines TRBV9 with TRBJ2-1; D remains ambiguous. Germline V gene data show CDR1 as SGDLS and CDR2 as YYNGEE. The CDR3 covers 13 residues. Between the trimmed V and J ends, which lost 2 bases and 9 bases, there was a span of 12 bases. The CDR3 DNA follows: TGTGCCAGCAGCGTTCCAGCGATCGGTGAGCAGTTCTTC. This gives the protein CASSVPAIGEQFF.

The CDR3 spells CAWNRDRHTGELFF. In DNA form, the CDR3 reads TGTGCCTGGAACCGGGACAGACACACCGGGGAGCTGTTTTTT. The V and J genes are TRBV30 and TRBJ2-2, with TRBD1 matching over 7 bases. Looked up from germline, CDR1 is GTSNPN and CDR2 is SVGIG (reference sequence). The CDR3 length is 14 residues. The V gene end was trimmed by 4 bases and the J gene end by 3 bases; junction bases not matched to a gene: 5. Complete variable domain (other parts from reference TRBV30 and TRBJ2-2): SQTIHQWPATLVQPVGSPLSLECTVEGTSNPNLYWYRQAAGRGLQLLFYSVGIGQISSEVPQNLSASRPQDRQFILSSKKLLLSDSGFYLCAWNRDRHTGELFFGEGSRLTVL.

This chain links TRBV15 with TRBJ2-1; 10 bases line up with TRBD1. V lost 5 bases, J lost 9 bases, and 10 bases stayed unmatched. This CDR3 spans 15 amino acids. Germline CDR1 LNHNV, CDR2 YYDKDF (reference sequence). CDR3 sequence (DNA): TGTGCCACCAGCCCGACCGGGACAGGGGACCCTGAGCAGTTCTTC. Its translation: CATSPTGTGDPEQFF.

V usage is TRBV19 and J usage is TRBJ2-7, with D perhaps TRBD1 (6 bases). CDR1 and CDR2 from the germline V gene are LNHDA and SQIVND (reference sequence). The CDR3 has 15 amino acids. V lost 6 bases, J lost 4 bases, and 19 bases lay in between. CDR3 sequence: CASRSNGTLLYEQYF. Here the CDR3 DNA reads TGTGCCAGTAGATCTAATGGGACATTGCTGTACGAGCAGTACTTC.

This chain links TRBV5-1 with TRBJ2-3; 8 nucleotides align to TRBD1. Trimming took 7 bases from V and 5 from J; bases not matched to a gene: 12. The CDR3 is 15 residues long. Germline assignment: CDR1 SGHRS and CDR2 YFSETQ. CDR3 amino acids: CASSILGQGVDTQYF. CDR3 in DNA: TGCGCCAGCTCAATCCTAGGACAGGGAGTAGATACGCAGTATTTT.

V usage is TRBV9 and J usage is TRBJ2-3, with TRBD2 identical over 8 bases. CDR3 size: 16 residues. Per the germline V gene, CDR1 is SGDLS and CDR2 is YYNGEE. V lost 3 bases, J lost 4 bases, and 10 bases stayed unmatched. CDR3: CASSAPRGGAADTQYF. The CDR3 coding sequence is TGTGCCAGCAGCGCCCCTCGGGGGGGGGCCGCAGATACGCAGTATTTT.

The V call is TRBV7-2, the J call TRBJ1-5; 9 bases align to TRBD1. J gave up 9 bases and V 3 bases, and 9 bases lay outside the gene matches. Per the germline V gene, CDR1 is SGHTA and CDR2 is FQGNSA. CDR3 length equals 15 residues. CDR3 loop: CASSFATGGGSPQHF. In DNA form, the CDR3 reads TGTGCCAGCAGCTTCGCGACAGGGGGTGGTTCGCCCCAGCATTTT.

The chain uses TRBV5-1 and TRBJ1-1; maybe TRBD1 (6 bases). This CDR3 is built from 16 residues. Trimming removed 2 bases from V and 1 base from J, with 15 bases in between. CDR1 is SGHRS, CDR2 YFSETQ, per germline. This CDR3 reads CASSFDEGTQNTEAFF. The CDR3 nucleotides read TGCGCCAGCAGCTTCGATGAGGGGACACAGAACACTGAAGCTTTCTTT.

The rearrangement uses TRBV9 and TRBJ2-6, with D perhaps matching TRBD1 (5 bases). This CDR3 comprises 15 residues. V lost 2 bases and J lost 2, with 8 bases in between. Germline lookup yields CDR1 SGDLS and CDR2 YYNGEE. The CDR3 region has the DNA TGTGCCAGCAGCGTGGCAGGGCCTGGGGCCAACGTCCTGACTTTC. It yields the protein CASSVAGPGANVLTF.

This chain links TRBV30 with TRBJ1-2; D gene unclear. The CDR3 totals 11 residues. The germline V gene encodes CDR1 GTSNPN and CDR2 SVGIG (reference sequence). Trimming cost V 0 bases and J 7 bases, with 6 bases left between them. The CDR3 here is CAWSVAVGYTF. CDR3 nucleotides: TGTGCCTGGAGTGTGGCGGTTGGCTACACCTTC.

V is TRBV6-5 and J is TRBJ2-1; weak D call: TRBD2 (5 bases). V was shortened by 8 bases and J by 0 bases, with 8 bases between the two germline ends. Germline loops: CDR1 MNHEY, CDR2 SVGAGI. This CDR3 is 13 amino acids long. The CDR3 bases are TGTGCCAGCGCTGGGAGCTCCTACAATGAGCAGTTCTTC. Translated: CASAGSSYNEQFF.

This chain joins TRBV5-6 and TRBJ2-7; D might be TRBD2 (5 bases). V was clipped by 2 bases and J by 3 bases, with 6 bases between them. CDR1 SGHDT and CDR2 YYEEEE come from the germline V gene. The length of the CDR3 is 12 residues. The chain's CDR3 is CASSFGNYEQYF. CDR3 DNA sequence: TGTGCCAGCAGCTTCGGGAACTACGAGCAGTACTTC. Combining the CDR3 with reference TRBV5-6 and TRBJ2-7 gives the whole variable domain DAGVTQSPTHLIKTRGQQVTLRCSPKSGHDTVSWYQQALGQGPQFIFQYYEEEERQRGNFPDRFSGHQFPNYSSELNVNALLLGDSALYLCASSFGNYEQYFGPGTRLTVT.

V usage is TRBV9 and J usage is TRBJ2-6, with D possibly TRBD2 on 5 matching bases. Germline CDR1 is SGDLS and CDR2 is YYNGEE. The CDR3 consists of 15 residues. The V and J ends lost 4 bases and 0 bases respectively, with 8 bases between them. The CDR3 sequence is CASSLGSSGANVLTF. The CDR3 DNA reads TGTGCCAGCAGCTTAGGGAGCTCTGGGGCCAACGTCCTGACTTTC.

The V gene is TRBV5-1, the J gene TRBJ1-4, with 7 bases aligning to TRBD1. This CDR3 spans 15 amino acids. Germline-derived CDR1 and CDR2 are SGHRS and YFSETQ. Unmatched junction bases numbered 9, after V lost 2 bases and J lost 8 bases. As DNA, the CDR3 is TGCGCCAGCAGCTTAAACAGGGGAAACGACGAAAAACTGTTTTTT. As protein: CASSLNRGNDEKLFF.